This TCR beta chain is drawn from a study of T cell changes during pregnancy in multiple sclerosis (dated 2019 in TCRdb). Regarding the research as a whole: The study looked at changes in the T cell repertoire across pregnancy in women with multiple sclerosis.

From a lookup of the germline V gene (reference sequence), CDR1 and CDR2 are SEHNR and FQNEAQ. The junction carries 15 bases between V and J, which are trimmed by 8 bases and 0 bases respectively. Its CDR3 holds 15 amino acids, cysteine through phenylalanine. The sequence is cut down to CDR3 DNA, 45 bases in frame from base 1. The protocol used for the library was the immunoSEQ multiplex PCR assay. The table comes from immuneACCESS by way of TCRdb, which keeps in-frame sequences with V and J called. Part of the clones is missing from these tables; in studies checked, under half for an unresolved V gene and the rest for unknown reasons. The sample contains fewer than 85,000 clones, 85% to 95% of them found a single time. The ten largest clones represent 2% to 2.5% of the sample. Of note for this clone: Its antigen specificity is not known. It has no much larger one-base neighbor in the sample; base qualities were not kept.

The receptor was isolated from a female donor with multiple sclerosis, enrolled in a pregnancy study. The chain joins TRBV7-9 to TRBJ2-3; TRBD2 is possibly the D segment (7 matching bases). The sequencing used peripheral blood, collected in the third trimester of pregnancy. Here is the DNA: TGTGCCAGCCTGAGGGGGGGGCCGAGCACAGATACGCAGTATTTT. The encoded protein is CASLRGGPSTDTQYF.